The 30 T cell receptor beta chains given below trace back to one sample, sequenced in a study of blood T cells in healthy people across ages. Together with a sample-barcoded 5' primer, a J-beta primer mix was included in a second PCR lasting about 6 to 12 cycles. MiXCR, run by TCRdb on the 5' RACE reads, gives a single entry per CDR3 protein. Of hundreds of thousands of distinct CDR3 sequences listed, under 45% are singletons. Sequenced: blood. The receptors originated from a man between 60 and 70 years old in good health.

The chain couples TRBV29-1 to TRBJ1-2; D is perhaps TRBD1 (5 bases). V was trimmed by 3 bases and J by 2 bases, leaving 13 bases between them. There are 14 residues in the CDR3. In germline, CDR1 is SQVTM, CDR2 ANQGSEA. CDR3: CSVDPRDGNYGYTF. The DNA of the CDR3 is TGCAGCGTTGACCCTCGGGACGGGAACTATGGCTACACCTTC.

The chain recombines TRBV12-3 or TRBV12-4 with TRBJ1-2; unclear D gene. CDR3 size: 12 residues. Trimming pared 8 bases from V and 4 bases from J, leaving 11 bases between. The CDR3 spells CASRTPGYGYTF. The CDR3 DNA reads as TGTGCCAGCCGTACTCCTGGCTATGGCTACACCTTC.

This clonotype was seen only a few times. The chain carries TRBV12-5 and TRBJ2-7, with 12 bases fitting TRBD2. The CDR3 loop spans 14 amino acids. V shed 7 bases and J 1 base; nucleotides not matched to a gene: 2. CDR1 is LGHNT, CDR2 FRNRAP, per germline. The CDR3 DNA is TGTGCTAGTGTCGGGACTAGCGGGTCCTACGAGCAGTACTTC. Translated: CASVGTSGSYEQYF. The entire variable domain, with the rest obtained from reference TRBV12-5 and TRBJ2-7, is as follows: DARVTQTPRHKVTEMGQEVTMRCQPILGHNTVFWYRQTMMQGLELLAYFRNRAPLDDSGMPKDRFSAEMPDATLATLKIQPSEPRDSAVYFCASVGTSGSYEQYFGPGTRLTVT.

This chain links TRBV5-8 with TRBJ1-6, with TRBD1 matching 9 bases. Germline V gene lookup returns CDR1 SGHTS and CDR2 YDEGEE. V was clipped by 4 bases and J by 10 bases; unmatched bases: 6. The CDR3 consists of 14 residues. In DNA form, the CDR3 reads TGTGCCAGCAGCCTCGGACAGGGGATGTCACCCCTCCACTTT. It encodes CASSLGQGMSPLHF.

This chain links TRBV20-1 with TRBJ2-1; maybe TRBD2 (5 bases). Germline values: CDR1 DFQATT, CDR2 SNEGSKA (reference sequence). The V gene lost 5 bases and the J gene lost 1 base, with 12 bases spanning the gap. The CDR3 totals 14 residues. Written as DNA, the CDR3 is TGCAGTGCTCCGAGGGCGGTTTCCTACAATGAGCAGTTCTTC. This codes for CSAPRAVSYNEQFF.

Remarks on this clonotype: Likely a read error: the CDR3 ends without its conserved phenylalanine or tryptophan. The chain combines TRBV20-1 with TRBJ2-7; 7 bases align to TRBD1. CDR3 length equals 13 residues. The ends lost 6 bases at V and 3 bases at J; junction bases unmatched: 8. Germline loops: CDR1 DFQATT, CDR2 SNEGSKA (reference sequence). The CDR3 loop is CSALGQSNYEQYL. In DNA, the CDR3 is TGCAGTGCCCTGGGACAGTCTAACTACGAGCAGTACCTC.

This clonotype appeared a few times. This rearrangement joins TRBV14 to TRBJ2-5, with 8 bases matching TRBD1. The V and J ends lost 5 bases and 4 bases, in that order; junction bases with no gene match: 9. There are 15 residues in the CDR3. Germline CDR1 reads SGHDN; CDR2 reads FVKESK. CDR3 bases: TGTGCCAGCAGCAAAGGCAGGGGGCAGAGAGAGACCCAGTACTTC. Protein: CASSKGRGQRETQYF.

The rearrangement links TRBV14 to TRBJ2-7, with TRBD2 identical over 11 bases. The CDR3 is made up of 19 amino acids. V shed 0 bases, J shed 0 bases, and the junction held 10 bases outside the gene matches. CDR1 is SGHDN and CDR2 is FVKESK in the germline V gene. The CDR3 DNA reads TGTGCCAGCAGCCAAGATTGGCTAGCGGGGGGTTACGTCTCCTACGAGCAGTACTTC. Protein: CASSQDWLAGGYVSYEQYF.

This rearrangement joins TRBV30 to TRBJ1-2; D perhaps matches TRBD1 (6 bases). The CDR3 extends over 15 amino acids. V lost 3 bases to trimming and J lost 0 bases, with 14 bases between them. Germline lookup yields CDR1 GTSNPN and CDR2 SVGIG (reference sequence). The CDR3: CAWSPNRVANYGYTF. In nucleotides, the CDR3 is TGTGCCTGGAGCCCCAACAGGGTTGCTAACTATGGCTACACCTTC.

The chain is built from TRBV6-5 and TRBJ2-1; no reliable D call. V was cut by 0 bases and J by 5 bases, with 14 bases left in between. CDR1 is MNHEY and CDR2 is SVGAGI in the germline V gene. CDR3 length equals 16 residues. The DNA of the CDR3 is TGTGCCAGCAGTTACTCAGAGGTCCTGTCAAACAATGAGCAGTTCTTC. The encoded protein is CASSYSEVLSNNEQFF.

This clonotype was counted between two and nine times. The rearrangement links TRBV6-2 or TRBV6-3 to TRBJ2-1; TRBD2 matches 10 bases. In germline, CDR1 is MNHEY, CDR2 SVGEGT. With 5 bases clipped from V and 4 bases from J, the junction kept 5 bases outside the gene matches. The CDR3 sequence is 15 residues long. The CDR3 DNA reads TGTGCCAGCAGTCCTGTGACTAGCGGGTACAATGAGCAGTTCTTC. This encodes CASSPVTSGYNEQFF.

The chain joins TRBV7-8 to TRBJ2-7; the match to TRBD1 covers 7 bases. V lost 5 bases to trimming and J lost 9 bases; unmatched junction nucleotides: 13. Germline loops: CDR1 SGHVS, CDR2 FQNEAQ. The CDR3 sequence is 14 residues long. CDR3 DNA sequence: TGTGCCAGCAGCATCGTTGACAGGGAAATAGGGCAGTACTTC. This sequence encodes CASSIVDREIGQYF.

Of note for this clonotype: Possible read error: a much larger clone is one base away. The DNA of the CDR3 is TGTGCCAGCAGTGTAAAGAAGCGCGTAAATGAGCAGTTCTTC. Translation gives CASSVKKRVNEQFF. This chain joins TRBV21-1 and TRBJ2-1. TRBV21-1 is an annotated pseudogene. This CDR3 comprises 14 residues.

J is TRBJ1-6 and V is TRBV10-3; tentative D call: TRBD1 (5 bases). Germline assignment: CDR1 ENHRY and CDR2 SYGVKD. V was shortened by 6 bases and J by 9 bases, with 15 bases between the two germline ends. The CDR3 is 14 amino acids. The CDR3 sequence is CAIRNRDPASPLHF. CDR3 nucleotide sequence: TGTGCCATCAGGAACCGGGACCCCGCTTCACCCCTCCACTTT.

This clonotype has ten or more counts. This clone may be a read error of a much larger clone one base away. The CDR3 loop is CASSVSKGAVEQYF. CDR3 nucleotide sequence: TGTGCCAGCAGCGTATCTAAAGGGGCGGTCGAGCAGTACTTC. The chain links TRBV7-9 to TRBJ2-7; weak D call: TRBD1 (5 bases). The CDR3 is 14 residues long. The germline CDR1 and CDR2 sequences are SEHNR and FQNEAQ (reference sequence). V was cut by 5 bases and J by 6 bases, with 17 bases left in between. Full variable domain (rest looked up from reference TRBV7-9 and TRBJ2-7): DTGVSQNPRHKITKRGQNVTFRCDPISEHNRLYWYRQTLGQGPEFLTYFQNEAQLEKSRLLSDRFSAERPKGSFSTLEIQRTEQGDSAMYLCASSVSKGAVEQYFGPGTRLTVT.

At least ten counts were recorded for this clonotype. This rearrangement joins TRBV29-1 to TRBJ2-1, with TRBD2 matching 8 bases. The J segment lost 4 bases and the V segment lost 7 bases, leaving 9 bases of the junction unmatched. The V gene's germline CDR1 is SQVTM and CDR2 ANQGSEA. The CDR3 is 14 residues long. The CDR3 protein is CSAELAVRYNEQFF. The CDR3 bases are TGCAGCGCCGAACTAGCGGTACGATACAATGAGCAGTTCTTC.

The V gene is TRBV7-2, the J gene TRBJ2-3; maybe TRBD2 (7 bases). Trimming stripped 5 bases from V and 5 bases from J, with 17 bases between. Germline V lookup: CDR1 SGHTA, CDR2 FQGNSA. The CDR3 spans 15 residues. CDR3 protein: CASSGPRGAGDTQYF. CDR3 nucleotide sequence: TGTGCCAGCAGCGGACCTCGGGGGGCCGGAGATACGCAGTATTTT.

This sequence joins TRBV6-1 and TRBJ1-3; D is unclear. The CDR3 is 16 residues long. Trimming cost V 2 bases and J 2 bases, with 13 bases left between them. CDR1 is MNHNS and CDR2 is SASEGT in the germline V gene. CDR3 in DNA: TGTGCCAGCAGTGAACGCCCTGGACTTACTGGAAACACCATATATTTT. Translation gives CASSERPGLTGNTIYF.

This clonotype turned up a few times. The V gene is TRBV3-1, the J gene TRBJ1-6; D gene unclear. The CDR3 is 13 residues long. V dropped 4 bases and J dropped 7 bases, with 8 bases sitting between them. Germline assignment: CDR1 LGHDT and CDR2 YNNKEL (reference sequence). The CDR3 is CASSPGVNSPLHF. In DNA form, the CDR3 reads TGTGCCAGCAGCCCTGGGGTAAATTCACCCCTCCACTTT.

With regard to this clonotype: This could be a read error, since a much larger clone is one nucleotide away. The V gene is TRBV9, the J gene TRBJ1-4; a possible D gene is TRBD1 (6 bases). Trimming pared 1 base from V and 7 bases from J, leaving 11 bases between. The CDR3 is 14 residues long. Germline values: CDR1 SGDLS, CDR2 YYNGEE. The CDR3 DNA follows: TGTGCCAGCAGCGTATACAGGGACGTTGAAAAACTGTTTTTT. Its protein product is CASSVYRDVEKLFF.

This clonotype was seen many times. The rearrangement joins TRBV29-1 to TRBJ2-5, with 7 bases matching TRBD1. V was pared by 0 bases and J by 2 bases, with 9 bases of the junction left unmatched. CDR3 size: 16 residues. Per the germline V gene, CDR1 is SQVTM and CDR2 is ANQGSEA. The chain's CDR3 is CSVEDLGGFVQETQYF. In DNA form, the CDR3 reads TGCAGCGTTGAAGATCTAGGGGGCTTTGTTCAAGAGACCCAGTACTTC.

V is TRBV6-2 or TRBV6-3 and J is TRBJ2-7, with D maybe TRBD1 (6 bases). Germline V gene data show CDR1 as MNHEY and CDR2 as SVGEGT. This CDR3 is built from 15 residues. The germline V and J ends were trimmed by 0 bases and 2 bases, with 11 bases remaining between them. The CDR3 spells CASSYSGASAYEQYF. Here the CDR3 DNA reads TGTGCCAGCAGTTACTCGGGGGCGAGCGCCTACGAGCAGTACTTC.

The genes are TRBV28 and TRBJ2-7, with D perhaps given as TRBD1 or TRBD2 (6 bases each). The CDR3 has 17 residues. Looked up from germline, CDR1 is MDHEN and CDR2 is SYDVKM. Trimming removed 1 base at V and 4 bases at J, with 20 bases between. CDR3 sequence reads: CASSLFSEGGPFYEQYF. In DNA, the CDR3 is TGTGCCAGCAGTTTATTTTCGGAGGGGGGACCTTTTTACGAGCAGTACTTC.

DNA for the CDR3: TGCAGCGTCGCGACCGGGACCCTCAACATCTACGAGCAGTACTTC. Amino acid sequence: CSVATGTLNIYEQYF. The chain couples TRBV29-1 to TRBJ2-7; D may be TRBD1 or TRBD2 (5 bases each). V lost 6 bases and J 3 bases, leaving 21 bases between the germline ends. The CDR3 loop spans 15 amino acids. In germline, CDR1 is SQVTM, CDR2 ANQGSEA.

This sequence joins TRBV4-3 and TRBJ2-3, with 8 bases lining up with TRBD2. J lost 3 bases, V lost 0 bases, and 5 bases had no gene match. The CDR3 length is 16 residues. Germline values: CDR1 LGHNA, CDR2 YSLEER. CDR3 sequence: CASSQDYAGGTDTQYF. CDR3 sequence (DNA): TGCGCCAGCAGCCAAGATTACGCGGGGGGTACAGATACGCAGTATTTT.

The chain uses TRBV28 and TRBJ2-1; no firm D call. The V gene's germline CDR1 is MDHEN and CDR2 SYDVKM. This CDR3 has 16 amino acids. V lost 2 bases to trimming and J lost 0 bases, with 11 bases between them. In DNA form, the CDR3 reads TGTGCCAGCAGTTTAACCGCCGCGAGCTCCTACAATGAGCAGTTCTTC. Translating gives CASSLTAASSYNEQFF. Drawing the rest from reference TRBV28 and TRBJ2-1, the complete variable domain is DVKVTQSSRYLVKRTGEKVFLECVQDMDHENMFWYRQDPGLGLRLIYFSYDVKMKEKGDIPEGYSVSREKKERFSLILESASTNQTSMYLCASSLTAASSYNEQFFGPGTRLTVL.

This chain joins TRBV20-1 and TRBJ2-3; no clear D. The CDR3 extends over 14 amino acids. The ends were cut back, 8 bases at V and 6 bases at J, with 21 bases in the middle. From germline, CDR1 is DFQATT and CDR2 SNEGSKA (reference sequence). The CDR3 region has the DNA TGCAGTAAAAGAGACCGCTATGGGTCGGATACGCAGTATTTT. It specifies CSKRDRYGSDTQYF.

This clonotype was detected a few times. The rearrangement joins TRBV15 to TRBJ2-7; D not certain. Germline V gene sequence: CDR1 LNHNV, CDR2 YYDKDF (reference sequence). CDR3 length equals 14 residues. The ends were cut back, 0 bases at V and 5 bases at J, with 11 bases in the middle. The CDR3 DNA reads TGTGCCACCAGCAGAGATTGGATTTGGGACGAGCAGTACTTC. Protein: CATSRDWIWDEQYF. Supplemented by reference TRBV15 and TRBJ2-7, the full variable domain reads DAMVIQNPRYQVTQFGKPVTLSCSQTLNHNVMYWYQQKSSQAPKLLFHYYDKDFNNEADTPDNFQSRRPNTSFCFLDIRSPGLGDTAMYLCATSRDWIWDEQYFGPGTRLTVT.

The chain recombines TRBV3-1 with TRBJ2-1, with D perhaps given as TRBD1 or TRBD2 (5 bases each). Germline V CDR1 and CDR2: LGHDT, YNNKEL (reference sequence). Trimming pared 4 bases from V and 4 bases from J, leaving 14 bases between. This CDR3 has 15 amino acids. The CDR3 loop is CASSPTGRRYNEQFF. The CDR3 DNA reads TGTGCCAGCAGCCCGACGGGACGGAGGTACAATGAGCAGTTCTTC.

Only one count was recorded for this clonotype. The CDR3 bases are TGCAGCGTTGAACTATCGGGACTTCCCTACGAGCAGTACTTC. Protein sequence: CSVELSGLPYEQYF. The V gene is TRBV29-1, the J gene TRBJ2-4, with D tentatively TRBD2 (6 bases). TRBJ2-7 explains the end of the DNA better; the J call may be wrong. Germline V gene sequence: CDR1 SQVTM, CDR2 ANQGSEA. The CDR3 loop spans 14 amino acids.